This TCR beta chain was observed in a study of response to subunit inactivated influenza vaccine (dated by TCRdb to 2017 to 2018). Study-level background: Deep quantitative T cell receptor repertoire profiling was used in the study to track responses to a trivalent subunit inactivated influenza vaccine.

On this clonotype itself: What antigen it recognizes has not been identified. No quality values exist for individual bases; no much larger clone is one base distant.

Receptor amplification or capture employed RT-PCR. The data were produced on an Illumina HiSeq 2500. TCRdb applied fastp at Q25 and MiXCR to the public reads, then kept only in-frame beta chains. Each CDR3 protein appears once, grouped with its most common genes and DNA. A total of 150,000 or so distinct CDR3 sequences appear in this sample, approximately 11% of them only once. Around 11% of the sample belongs to the ten largest clones. Overall results and qualifications from the work: The authors proposed that each seasonal influenza vaccination may bring in only a limited number of new T cells.

The sample's time point label, in plain terms: 45 days after influenza vaccine administration. The germline V gene yields SGHVS for CDR1 and FNYEAQ for CDR2. V and J are trimmed by 1 base and 3 bases, and the gene matches miss 2 bases of the junction. The CDR3 starts with the cysteine, ends with the phenylalanine, and has 14 residues. The CDR3 DNA has 42 bases and is translated from base 1. Sequencing was performed on non-naive T cells sorted from PBMCs, taken 40 to 50 days after vaccination. What the cell subset or site label conveys for this sample: memory T cell fraction. Recombination joined TRBV7-6 with TRBJ2-7; 8 central bases correspond to TRBD2. This receptor was identified in a man aged 45-65 years who received an inactivated influenza vaccine. Donor details come from another sample of the same person, matched by shared clones. The base sequence is TGTGCCAGCAGCTTAGGCAGCGGGGGCTACGAGCAGTACTTC. It is translated as CASSLGSGGYEQYF. With the rest looked up from the reference TRBV7-6 and TRBJ2-7 genes rather than sequenced, the full variable domain is GAGVSQSPRYKVTKRGQDVALRCDPISGHVSLYWYRQALGQGPEFLTYFNYEAQQDKSGLPNDRFSAERPEGSISTLTIQRTEQRDSAMYRCASSLGSGGYEQYFGPGTRLTVT.